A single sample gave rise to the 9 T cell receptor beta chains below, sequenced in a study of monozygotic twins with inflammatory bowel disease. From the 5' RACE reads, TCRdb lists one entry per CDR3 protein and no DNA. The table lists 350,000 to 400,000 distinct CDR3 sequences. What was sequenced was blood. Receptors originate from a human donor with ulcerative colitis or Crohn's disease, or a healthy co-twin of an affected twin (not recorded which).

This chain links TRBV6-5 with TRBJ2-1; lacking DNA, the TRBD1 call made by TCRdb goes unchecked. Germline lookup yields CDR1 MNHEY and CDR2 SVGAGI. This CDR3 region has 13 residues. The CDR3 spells CASSYLGANEQFF.

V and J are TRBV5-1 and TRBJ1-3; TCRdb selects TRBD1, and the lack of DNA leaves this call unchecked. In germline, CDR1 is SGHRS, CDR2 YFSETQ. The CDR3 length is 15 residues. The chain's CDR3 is CASSLDRGQENTIYF.

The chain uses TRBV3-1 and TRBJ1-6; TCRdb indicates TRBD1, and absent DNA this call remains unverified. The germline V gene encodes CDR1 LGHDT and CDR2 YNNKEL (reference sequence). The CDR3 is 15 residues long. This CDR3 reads CASSRIEGRNSPLHF. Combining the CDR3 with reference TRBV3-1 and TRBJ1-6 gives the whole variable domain DTAVSQTPKYLVTQMGNDKSIKCEQNLGHDTMYWYKQDSKKFLKIMFSYNNKELIINETVPNRFSPKSPDKAHLNLHINSLELGDSAVYFCASSRIEGRNSPLHFGNGTRLTVT.

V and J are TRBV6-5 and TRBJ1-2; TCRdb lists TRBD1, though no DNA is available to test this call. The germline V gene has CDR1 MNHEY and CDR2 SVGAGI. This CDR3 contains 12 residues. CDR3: CASSFDSYGYTF.

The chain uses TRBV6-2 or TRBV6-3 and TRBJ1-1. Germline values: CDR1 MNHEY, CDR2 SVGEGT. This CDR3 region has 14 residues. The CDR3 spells CASSFFTENTEAFF.

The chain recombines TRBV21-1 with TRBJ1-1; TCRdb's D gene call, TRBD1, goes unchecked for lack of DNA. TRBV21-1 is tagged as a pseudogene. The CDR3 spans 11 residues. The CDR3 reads CAAPRRLEAFF.

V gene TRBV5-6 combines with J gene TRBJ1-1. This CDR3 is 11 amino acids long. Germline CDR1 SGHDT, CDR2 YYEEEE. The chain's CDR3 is CASSQGLQAFF. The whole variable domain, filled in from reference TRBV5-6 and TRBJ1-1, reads DAGVTQSPTHLIKTRGQQVTLRCSPKSGHDTVSWYQQALGQGPQFIFQYYEEEERQRGNFPDRFSGHQFPNYSSELNVNALLLGDSALYLCASSQGLQAFFGQGTRLTVV.

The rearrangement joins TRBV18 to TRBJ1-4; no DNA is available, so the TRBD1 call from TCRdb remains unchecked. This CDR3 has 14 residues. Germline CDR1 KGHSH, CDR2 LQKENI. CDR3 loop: CASSPRQTNEKLFF.

This chain's CDR3 is CSARDRRLADSYEQYF. The V gene is TRBV20-1, the J gene TRBJ2-7; TCRdb outputs TRBD2, but without DNA this stays unchecked. The CDR3 consists of 16 residues. The germline gives CDR1 DFQATT, CDR2 SNEGSKA (reference sequence).